The clone carrying this T cell receptor beta chain is a singleton in its sample. What it binds is unknown. This CDR3 has 14 residues. Germline V gene lookup returns CDR1 SGHRS and CDR2 YFSETQ. V was trimmed by 3 bases and J by 1 base, leaving 10 bases between them. The PCR employed 60 Vbeta primers together with 13 Jbeta primers. TCRdb's table, derived via immunoSEQ multiplex PCR, lists solely in-frame clones and lacks some. The sample contains a few hundred thousand clones, about 83% of which appear only once. The entry originates in a study of cytomegalovirus exposure and HLA in healthy donors. Donors likely had unrecorded immune exposures despite being nominally healthy when sampled. Regarding the study as a whole: TCR beta chains numbering some 150 were designated cytomegalovirus-associated. The likely explanation for a cluster of highly shared sequence variants was sequencing artifact. The authors later found TCR association rates varying by HLA locus, with DRB1 most and HLA-C fewest.

The chain couples TRBV5-1 to TRBJ2-5; D ambiguous. The source of this sequence is a girl aged 5-17 years in good health and CMV-seronegative. The sample comprised PBMCs. The CDR3 nucleotides read TGCGCCAGCAGCTCTTTGAACAGCCAAGAGACCCAGTACTTC. Its translation: CASSSLNSQETQYF.